The next 24 T cell receptor beta chains were all read from a single sample in a study of graft-versus-host responses after intestinal transplantation (dated by TCRdb to about 2021). Library preparation used the immunoSEQ multiplex PCR assay. Sourced from immuneACCESS, this table was stored by TCRdb with only in-frame sequences that have V and J called. A share of the clones is absent; for the studies checked, an unresolved V gene accounts for under half, and the remainder has no known explanation. The sample has some 120,000 clones on record, roughly 92% of them singletons. Of the sample, approximately 0.17% is held by the ten largest clones. No cognate antigen is known for these TCRs. Sample time point, as interpreted from the label and publication: cells obtained before transplantation from donor or recipient. The starting material was unstimulated CD4+ T cells sorted from spleen or lymph node cells, obtained before intestinal transplant. Receptors originate from a human donor who received an intestinal transplant.

The rearrangement links TRBV11-2 to TRBJ2-7; 8 bases fit TRBD2. This CDR3 spans 13 amino acids. Germline loops: CDR1 SGHAT, CDR2 FQNNGV. After removal of 3 bases from V and 3 bases from J, the junction contained 1 base not matched to a gene. CDR3 bases: TGTGCCAGCAGCTTCGGGGGGGACTACGAGCAGTACTTC. Translation gives CASSFGGDYEQYF.

Worth noting for this clone: Other DNA sequences in this sample translate to the same CDR3. This chain links TRBV5-1 with TRBJ1-5, with unresolved D. The length of the CDR3 is 12 residues. In germline, CDR1 is SGHRS, CDR2 YFSETQ. Trimming pared 0 bases from V and 6 bases from J, leaving 4 bases between. Here the CDR3 reads CASSLEGQPQHF. The CDR3 coding sequence is TGCGCCAGCAGCTTGGAGGGTCAGCCCCAGCATTTT.

The chain combines TRBV7-6 with TRBJ2-7, with 8 bases aligning to TRBD1. The CDR3 consists of 16 residues. Per the germline V gene, CDR1 is SGHVS and CDR2 is FNYEAQ. Germline trimming cut 5 bases from V and 3 bases from J; bases unmatched to any gene: 12. The CDR3 DNA follows: TGTGCCAGCAGCCCCGGACAGGGCTGGAGCGTCTACGAGCAGTACTTC. Encoded protein: CASSPGQGWSVYEQYF. Full variable domain (rest looked up from reference TRBV7-6 and TRBJ2-7): GAGVSQSPRYKVTKRGQDVALRCDPISGHVSLYWYRQALGQGPEFLTYFNYEAQQDKSGLPNDRFSAERPEGSISTLTIQRTEQRDSAMYRCASSPGQGWSVYEQYFGPGTRLTVT.

This chain uses TRBV9 with TRBJ2-3; no reliable D call. The germline V gene has CDR1 SGDLS and CDR2 YYNGEE. CDR3 size: 14 residues. With 0 bases removed from V and 2 bases from J, the gap between germline ends came to 7 bases. CDR3: CASSVALATDTQYF. DNA of the CDR3: TGTGCCAGCAGCGTAGCCCTCGCCACAGATACGCAGTATTTT.

The J gene is TRBJ1-6, the V gene TRBV2; D not certain. The CDR3 spans 16 residues. CDR1 and CDR2 from the germline V gene are SNHLY and FYNNEI. V was pared by 1 base and J by 2 bases, with 9 bases between. Written as DNA, the CDR3 is TGTGCCAGCAGTGAAGAGATGGGTGCCTATAATTCACCCCTCCACTTT. Protein sequence: CASSEEMGAYNSPLHF. Drawing the rest from reference TRBV2 and TRBJ1-6, the complete variable domain is EPEVTQTPSHQVTQMGQEVILRCVPISNHLYFYWYRQILGQKVEFLVSFYNNEISEKSEIFDDQFSVERPDGSNFTLKIRSTKLEDSAMYFCASSEEMGAYNSPLHFGNGTRLTVT.

The chain combines TRBV29-1 with TRBJ1-2; a weak D match, TRBD1 (5 bases). The germline V gene has CDR1 SQVTM and CDR2 ANQGSEA. Trimming left V 3 bases short and J 6 bases short, with 8 bases between. CDR3 length equals 11 residues. The CDR3 is CSVDKGDGYTF. The CDR3 DNA reads as TGCAGCGTTGATAAAGGGGATGGCTACACCTTC. The complete variable domain, with remaining parts taken from reference TRBV29-1 and TRBJ1-2, reads SAVISQKPSRDICQRGTSLTIQCQVDSQVTMMFWYRQQPGQSLTLIATANQGSEATYESGFVIDKFPISRPNLTFSTLTVSNMSPEDSSIYLCSVDKGDGYTFGSGTRLTVV.

This chain connects TRBV7-3 to TRBJ1-2, with D perhaps matching TRBD1 (6 bases). Germline lookup yields CDR1 SGHTA and CDR2 FQGTGA. The CDR3 contains 15 residues. V was pared by 2 bases and J by 2 bases, with 12 bases between. CDR3 residues: CASSLFAGANYGYTF. In DNA form, the CDR3 reads TGTGCCAGCAGCTTATTCGCAGGGGCGAACTATGGCTACACCTTC.

V is TRBV9 and J is TRBJ2-2; 7 bases match TRBD2. The V and J ends lost 4 bases and 1 base, in that order; junction bases with no gene match: 16. This CDR3 contains 19 residues. Germline CDR1 reads SGDLS; CDR2 reads YYNGEE. CDR3 sequence: CASSSNREGSRRNTGELFF. The DNA for the CDR3 is TGTGCCAGCAGCTCCAATAGGGAGGGAAGTAGGAGGAACACCGGGGAGCTGTTTTTT.

In this sample, this clone turned up once. The chain links TRBV2 to TRBJ1-1; D gene ambiguous. There are 12 residues in the CDR3. The V end was cut by 3 bases, the J end by 1 base, with 3 bases between. Germline V gene lookup returns CDR1 SNHLY and CDR2 FYNNEI. This chain's CDR3 is CASSEWNTEAFF. As DNA, the CDR3 is TGTGCCAGCAGTGAGTGGAACACTGAAGCTTTCTTT.

In its sample, this clone was seen once. J is TRBJ1-1 and V is TRBV6-5, with D possibly being TRBD1 (6 bases). Germline-derived CDR1 and CDR2 are MNHEY and SVGAGI. The CDR3 runs 13 residues. V was clipped by 11 bases and J by 4 bases, with 17 bases between them. CDR3 sequence: CALNWVGGTEAFF. In DNA form, the CDR3 reads TGTGCCCTCAACTGGGTAGGGGGCACTGAAGCTTTCTTT.

The genes are TRBV2 and TRBJ2-7, with D hard to call. Looked up from germline, CDR1 is SNHLY and CDR2 is FYNNEI. The CDR3 length is 13 residues. With 3 bases removed from V and 4 bases from J, the gap between germline ends came to 10 bases. Here the CDR3 reads CASSEVAEYEQYF. The CDR3 coding sequence is TGTGCCAGCAGTGAGGTGGCCGAATACGAGCAGTACTTC.

This chain links TRBV15 with TRBJ2-3; 9 bases fit TRBD1. CDR3 length: 17 residues. V shed 3 bases and J 4 bases; nucleotides not matched to a gene: 11. CDR1 LNHNV and CDR2 YYDKDF come from the germline V gene (reference sequence). The CDR3 sequence: CATSRGSGTGIPDTQYF. Here the CDR3 DNA reads TGTGCCACCAGCAGGGGATCCGGGACAGGGATACCAGATACGCAGTATTTT.

A single count supports this clone. The chain has TRBV6-1 and TRBJ1-2; 10 bases are a match to TRBD1. The CDR3 is 14 residues long. Germline V lookup: CDR1 MNHNS, CDR2 SASEGT. Trimming removed 4 bases from V and 6 bases from J; junction bases left unmatched: 5. The CDR3 DNA sequence: TGTGCCAGCAGTGGGGACAGGGGCTTCGATGGCTACACCTTC. It translates to CASSGDRGFDGYTF.

This chain links TRBV7-9 with TRBJ2-7; TRBD2 agrees at 7 bases. V lost 5 bases and J lost 2; bases outside the gene matches: 6. Germline loops: CDR1 SEHNR, CDR2 FQNEAQ (reference sequence). The CDR3 has 14 amino acids. CDR3 protein: CASSQGRGAYEQYF. CDR3 nucleotide sequence: TGTGCCAGCAGCCAGGGACGGGGGGCCTACGAGCAGTACTTC.

The rearrangement links TRBV18 to TRBJ2-1; possible D gene TRBD2, 6 bases. CDR3 size: 13 residues. Trimming pared 10 bases from V and 8 bases from J, leaving 18 bases between. CDR1 and CDR2 (germline): KGHSH, LQKENI. CDR3 amino acids: CATGREQQYEQFF. The CDR3 DNA reads TGTGCCACCGGCCGGGAGCAGCAGTATGAGCAGTTCTTC.

This clone was seen only a few times. Other DNA sequences in this specimen translate into the identical CDR3. The chain couples TRBV7-8 to TRBJ1-2; maybe TRBD1 (5 bases). Germline CDR1 is SGHVS and CDR2 is FQNEAQ. The germline V and J ends were trimmed by 1 base and 2 bases, with 5 bases remaining between them. The length of the CDR3 is 13 residues. Here the CDR3 reads CASSLEGNYGYTF. DNA of the CDR3: TGTGCCAGCAGCTTAGAGGGGAACTATGGCTACACCTTC.

Turning to this clone: The same CDR3 also results from other DNA sequences found in this sample. The chain employs TRBV2 and TRBJ2-3, with D unresolved. CDR1 SNHLY and CDR2 FYNNEI come from the germline V gene. The CDR3 covers 11 residues. Trimming stripped 4 bases from V and 4 bases from J, with 3 bases between. Here the CDR3 DNA reads TGTGCCAGCAGTGGGGCAGATACGCAGTATTTT. Amino acid sequence: CASSGADTQYF.

The chain carries TRBV2 and TRBJ2-1, with 9 bases identical to TRBD2. The CDR3 is 13 residues long. V lost 6 bases to trimming and J lost 5 bases; unmatched junction nucleotides: 2. Germline assignment: CDR1 SNHLY and CDR2 FYNNEI. CDR3 sequence (DNA): TGTGCCAGCAGGGGACTAGCCCACAATGAGCAGTTCTTC. Its translation is CASRGLAHNEQFF.

This clone was observed once. The V gene is TRBV10-3, the J gene TRBJ1-1; D might be TRBD1 (5 bases). Germline assignment: CDR1 ENHRY and CDR2 SYGVKD. The CDR3 spans 14 residues. Trimming shortened V by 5 bases and J by 7 bases, and 17 bases separated the two germline ends. The CDR3 reads CAISSIQVRGEAFF. In nucleotides, the CDR3 is TGTGCCATCAGTAGTATACAGGTGAGAGGTGAAGCTTTCTTT.

The gene calls are TRBV14 and TRBJ2-1, with D possibly matching TRBD2 (5 bases). This CDR3 contains 15 residues. Trimming removed 2 bases at V and 4 bases at J, with 12 bases between. Germline CDR1 and CDR2: SGHDN and FVKESK. The CDR3, as DNA: TGTGCCAGCAGCCAATTCCCGGGATCGTACAATGAGCAGTTCTTC. Translating gives CASSQFPGSYNEQFF.

The chain employs TRBV5-1 and TRBJ2-5; TRBD1 aligns across 9 bases. Trimming at V came to 4 bases and at J to 5 bases, leaving 12 bases not matched to a gene. Germline V CDR1 and CDR2: SGHRS, YFSETQ. The CDR3 runs 16 residues. The CDR3 region has the DNA TGCGCCAGCAGCACGTTGACAGGGGGGACGGCGGAGACCCAGTACTTC. This gives the protein CASSTLTGGTAETQYF.

The genes are TRBV6-5 and TRBJ1-1; tentative D call: TRBD1 (5 bases). Between the trimmed V and J ends, which lost 2 bases and 2 bases, there was a span of 9 bases. CDR1 is MNHEY and CDR2 is SVGAGI in the germline V gene. The CDR3 is made up of 14 amino acids. In nucleotides, the CDR3 is TGTGCCAGCAGTTACGGGGGTAGCAACACTGAAGCTTTCTTT. This sequence encodes CASSYGGSNTEAFF.

The rearrangement links TRBV28 to TRBJ1-2; TRBD1 is a possible D gene (5 bases). Germline V gene sequence: CDR1 MDHEN, CDR2 SYDVKM. V was shortened by 4 bases and J by 8 bases, with 20 bases between the two germline ends. This CDR3 spans 15 amino acids. CDR3 amino acids: CASSSGTGELGGYTF. CDR3 coding DNA: TGTGCCAGCAGTTCAGGGACGGGGGAGCTCGGCGGCTACACCTTC.

The chain employs TRBV5-1 and TRBJ1-1; D might be TRBD1 (6 bases). The CDR3 covers 14 residues. V was pared by 3 bases and J by 3 bases, with 12 bases between. Germline-derived CDR1 and CDR2 are SGHRS and YFSETQ. This chain's CDR3 is CASSSGVEDTEAFF. CDR3 sequence (DNA): TGCGCCAGCAGCTCAGGGGTAGAGGACACTGAAGCTTTCTTT.